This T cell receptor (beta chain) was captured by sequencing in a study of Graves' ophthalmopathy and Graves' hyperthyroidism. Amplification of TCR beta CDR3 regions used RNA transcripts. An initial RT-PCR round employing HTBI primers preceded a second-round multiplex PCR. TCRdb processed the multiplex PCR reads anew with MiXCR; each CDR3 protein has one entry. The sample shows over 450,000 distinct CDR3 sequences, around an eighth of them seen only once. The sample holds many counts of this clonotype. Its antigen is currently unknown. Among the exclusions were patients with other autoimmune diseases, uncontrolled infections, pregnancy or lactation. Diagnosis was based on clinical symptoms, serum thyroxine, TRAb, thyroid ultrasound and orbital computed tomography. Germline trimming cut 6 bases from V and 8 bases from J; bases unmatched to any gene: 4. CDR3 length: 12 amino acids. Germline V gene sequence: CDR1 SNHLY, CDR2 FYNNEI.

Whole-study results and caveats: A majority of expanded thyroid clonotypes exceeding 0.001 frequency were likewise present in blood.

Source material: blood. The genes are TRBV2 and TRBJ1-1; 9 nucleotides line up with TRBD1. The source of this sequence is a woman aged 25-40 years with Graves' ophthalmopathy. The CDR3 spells CASSDRGVEAFF. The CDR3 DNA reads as TGTGCCAGCAGCGACAGGGGGGTCGAAGCTTTCTTT.